The TCR beta chain under discussion was sequenced for a study of technical replicates of blood from a few donors (dated by TCRdb to 2016 to 2017). From the cysteine up to the phenylalanine, the CDR3 has a length of 13 residues. The DNA shown is the 39-base CDR3, in frame from base 1. CDR1 SGHVS and CDR2 FNYEAQ are derived from the germline V gene. V and J are trimmed by 6 bases and 7 bases, and the gene matches miss 8 bases of the junction. This clone was seen once. The clone's antigen remains unknown. Base qualities are not provided; no much larger clone lies one nucleotide away. Libraries were made using the immunoSEQ multiplex PCR assay. TCRdb provides this immuneACCESS table in a form limited to in-frame rearrangements. Some clones are lacking; in checked studies, under half of them reflect an unresolved V gene, and why the rest are absent is not known. Counted in this sample were 75,000 to 90,000 clones; 85% to 95% of them appeared once. Of the sample, 0.27% falls within the top ten clones.

What was sequenced was T cells isolated from PBMCs. The sequence is built from TRBV7-6 and TRBJ1-1; 7 bases in the junction line up with TRBD1. The TCR comes from a human donor in good health. The CDR3 region reads CASRPTGIDEAFF. DNA sequence: TGTGCCAGCAGGCCGACAGGGATTGATGAAGCTTTCTTT.